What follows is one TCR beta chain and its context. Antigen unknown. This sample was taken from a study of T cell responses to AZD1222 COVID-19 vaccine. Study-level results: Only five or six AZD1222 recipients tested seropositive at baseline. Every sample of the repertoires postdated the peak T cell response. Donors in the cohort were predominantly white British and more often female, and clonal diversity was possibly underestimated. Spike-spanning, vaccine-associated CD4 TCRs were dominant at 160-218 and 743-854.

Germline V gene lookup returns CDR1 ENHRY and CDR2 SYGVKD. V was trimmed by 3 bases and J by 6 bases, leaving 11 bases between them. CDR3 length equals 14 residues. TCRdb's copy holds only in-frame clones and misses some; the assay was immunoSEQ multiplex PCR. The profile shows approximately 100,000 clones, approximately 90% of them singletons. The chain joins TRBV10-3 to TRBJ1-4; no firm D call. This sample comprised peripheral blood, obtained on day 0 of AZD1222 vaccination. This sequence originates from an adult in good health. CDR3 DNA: TGTGCCATCAGTGAAGGTACAGCTTATGAAAAACTGTTTTTT. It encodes CAISEGTAYEKLFF.